Following are 24 T cell receptor beta chains from one sample sequenced in a study of T cell changes during pregnancy in multiple sclerosis. Sequencing was performed with immunoSEQ multiplex PCR; in TCRdb, only in-frame clones are kept and a portion is missing. The table has about 73,000 clones, roughly 92% seen once. The sample consisted of peripheral blood, taken in the third trimester of pregnancy. The receptors shown here come from a female donor in good health, enrolled as a control in a pregnancy study.

The chain carries TRBV28 and TRBJ1-1, with TRBD1 as a possible D gene (6 bases). V shed 7 bases and J shed 7 bases, with 16 bases lying between them. The CDR3 has 13 residues. The germline CDR1 and CDR2 sequences are MDHEN and SYDVKM. The CDR3 coding sequence is TGTGCCAGCACCCACCAGGGGCGAAATGAAGCTTTCTTT. Amino acids: CASTHQGRNEAFF.

This rearrangement joins TRBV9 to TRBJ2-1, with D perhaps TRBD2 (6 bases). CDR3 length equals 16 residues. The V end was cut by 0 bases, the J end by 8 bases, with 18 bases between. The germline V gene encodes CDR1 SGDLS and CDR2 YYNGEE. CDR3 nucleotide sequence: TGTGCCAGCAGCGTAGGCGGTAGCGGAGCGGGCGATGAGCAGTTCTTC. Protein sequence: CASSVGGSGAGDEQFF. The variable domain in full, with the rest retrieved from reference TRBV9 and TRBJ2-1, is DSGVTQTPKHLITATGQRVTLRCSPRSGDLSVYWYQQSLDQGLQFLIQYYNGEERAKGNILERFSAQQFPDLHSELNLSSLELGDSALYFCASSVGGSGAGDEQFFGPGTRLTVL.

The genes are TRBV30 and TRBJ1-3; D uncertain. Germline V gene data show CDR1 as GTSNPN and CDR2 as SVGIG (reference sequence). Trimming cost V 0 bases and J 3 bases, with 9 bases left between them. The CDR3 covers 14 residues. DNA of the CDR3: TGTGCCTGGAGTGTACTTGGAGGTGGAAACACCATATATTTT. It specifies CAWSVLGGGNTIYF.

CDR3 residues: CASSISAGYYEQYF. The CDR3 DNA follows: TGTGCCAGCAGCATATCAGCAGGGTACTACGAGCAGTACTTC. This chain uses TRBV7-2 with TRBJ2-7, with D maybe TRBD1 (5 bases). The CDR3 consists of 14 residues. Germline CDR1 reads SGHTA; CDR2 reads FQGNSA. V gave up 5 bases and J gave up 3 bases, with 14 bases separating them.

V gene TRBV10-3 combines with J gene TRBJ1-5; D possibly corresponds to TRBD1 (5 bases). Germline loops: CDR1 ENHRY, CDR2 SYGVKD. CDR3 length equals 14 residues. V lost 0 bases and J 6 bases, leaving 9 bases between the germline ends. The DNA for the CDR3 is TGTGCCATCAGTGAGTCGGAAGGGGTTCAGCCCCAGCATTTT. Amino acids: CAISESEGVQPQHF.

The genes are TRBV5-1 and TRBJ2-3, with D perhaps TRBD2 (5 bases). The germline V gene encodes CDR1 SGHRS and CDR2 YFSETQ. V lost 4 bases and J 4 bases, leaving 16 bases between the germline ends. The CDR3 consists of 15 residues. The CDR3 loop reads CASSHGSGPPDTQYF. Written as DNA, the CDR3 is TGCGCCAGCAGCCATGGGAGCGGACCGCCAGATACGCAGTATTTT.

The chain employs TRBV11-2 and TRBJ2-5; 9 nucleotides match TRBD2. The CDR3 is 14 amino acids. CDR1 and CDR2 from the germline V gene are SGHAT and FQNNGV. After removal of 5 bases from V and 5 bases from J, the junction contained 6 bases not matched to a gene. The CDR3 sequence is CASSLQREVETQYF. The CDR3 nucleotides read TGTGCCAGCAGCCTACAGCGGGAGGTGGAGACCCAGTACTTC.

CDR3 sequence reads: CASSSSRGSGNTIYF. The CDR3 nucleotides read TGTGCCAGCAGTTCAAGCAGGGGATCTGGAAACACCATATATTTT. V is TRBV27 and J is TRBJ1-3; D is perhaps TRBD1 (6 bases). This CDR3 contains 15 residues. The ends were cut back, 4 bases at V and 1 base at J, with 11 bases in the middle. Germline values: CDR1 MNHEY, CDR2 SMNVEV (reference sequence).

CDR3 sequence reads: CASSLVLAGEETQYF. CDR3 sequence (DNA): TGTGCCAGCAGCTTAGTGCTAGCGGGGGAAGAGACCCAGTACTTC. The chain has TRBV7-9 and TRBJ2-5; TRBD2 agrees at 10 bases. Germline CDR1 reads SEHNR; CDR2 reads FQNEAQ (reference sequence). The CDR3 sequence is 15 residues long. V lost 1 base to trimming and J lost 3 bases; unmatched junction nucleotides: 2.

The gene calls are TRBV7-3 and TRBJ2-1, with TRBD2 matching 9 bases. The CDR3 consists of 15 residues. CDR1 is SGHTA and CDR2 is FQGTGA in the germline V gene. J was trimmed by 4 bases and V by 5 bases; bases with no gene match: 6. The CDR3: CASSGTSGFYNEQFF. In DNA, the CDR3 is TGTGCCAGCAGCGGAACTAGCGGGTTTTACAATGAGCAGTTCTTC.

V is TRBV29-1 and J is TRBJ1-3, with D possibly matching TRBD1 (5 bases). Germline values: CDR1 SQVTM, CDR2 ANQGSEA. V gave up 6 bases and J gave up 4 bases, with 10 bases separating them. CDR3 length: 12 residues. The chain's CDR3 is CSVETAGNTIYF. CDR3 DNA sequence: TGCAGCGTGGAGACAGCAGGAAACACCATATATTTT.

This chain joins TRBV7-9 and TRBJ2-7, with 7 positions matching TRBD2. The CDR3 spans 17 residues. Germline lookup yields CDR1 SEHNR and CDR2 FQNEAQ (reference sequence). The V gene end was trimmed by 4 bases and the J gene end by 0 bases; junction bases not matched to a gene: 12. The CDR3: CASSSSPGGFSSYEQYF. The CDR3 DNA sequence: TGTGCCAGCAGCTCGTCCCCGGGGGGTTTCAGCTCCTACGAGCAGTACTTC.

This clone occurred once. The chain has TRBV9 and TRBJ2-2; D gene uncertain. Germline values: CDR1 SGDLS, CDR2 YYNGEE. The CDR3 is made up of 12 amino acids. Trimming pared 0 bases from V and 6 bases from J, leaving 3 bases between. This chain's CDR3 is CASSVASGELFF. DNA for the CDR3: TGTGCCAGCAGCGTAGCTTCCGGGGAGCTGTTTTTT.

The chain employs TRBV29-1 and TRBJ2-7; no clear D. V lost 4 bases to trimming and J lost 1 base, with 8 bases between them. The CDR3 covers 12 residues. From germline, CDR1 is SQVTM and CDR2 ANQGSEA. The CDR3 DNA reads as TGCAGCGTTGTAAGTCAGTCCTACGAGCAGTACTTC. The encoded protein is CSVVSQSYEQYF.

This sequence joins TRBV27 and TRBJ2-3; 14 bases line up with TRBD2. The CDR3 is 16 residues long. With V trimmed by 5 bases and J by 5 bases, 6 bases remained unmatched. Germline lookup yields CDR1 MNHEY and CDR2 SMNVEV (reference sequence). The CDR3 nucleotides read TGTGCCAGCAGTCAGACTAGCGGGAGGGCCTTAGATACGCAGTATTTT. Amino acids: CASSQTSGRALDTQYF.

The V gene is TRBV7-2, the J gene TRBJ1-6; no clear D gene. Germline V gives CDR1 SGHTA, CDR2 FQGNSA. The CDR3 totals 16 residues. V was clipped by 5 bases and J by 0 bases, with 11 bases between them. CDR3: CASSPDLNSYNSPLHF. Written as DNA, the CDR3 is TGTGCCAGCAGCCCCGACTTAAACTCCTATAATTCACCCCTCCACTTT.

The J gene is TRBJ1-1, the V gene TRBV5-4; no definite D call. The germline V and J ends were trimmed by 4 bases and 5 bases, with 12 bases remaining between them. Germline V gene sequence: CDR1 SGHNT, CDR2 YYREEE (reference sequence). The CDR3 loop spans 13 amino acids. The CDR3 bases are TGTGCCAGCAGCACGGTCGGGGTTACTGAAGCTTTCTTT. Translated, it gives CASSTVGVTEAFF.

This chain links TRBV27 with TRBJ2-7; 7 positions agree with TRBD1. The junction had 3 bases not matched to a gene; V was cut back by 6 bases and J by 1 base. This CDR3 has 13 amino acids. In germline, CDR1 is MNHEY, CDR2 SMNVEV (reference sequence). The CDR3, as DNA: TGTGCCAGCAGCCGACAGGGATCCTACGAGCAGTACTTC. The encoded protein is CASSRQGSYEQYF.

The rearrangement joins TRBV27 to TRBJ2-1; 7 nucleotides align to TRBD1. The CDR3 is made up of 13 amino acids. Germline loops: CDR1 MNHEY, CDR2 SMNVEV (reference sequence). V was clipped by 3 bases and J by 15 bases; unmatched bases: 11. The CDR3 spells CASSLVWDSRWFF. CDR3 nucleotides: TGTGCCAGCAGTTTGGTTTGGGACAGTCGGTGGTTCTTC.

This clone was recorded only once. Written as DNA, the CDR3 is TGTGCCAGCAGCCAAGTAAGAGGGGGCGAGCAGTTCTTC. Residues: CASSQVRGGEQFF. The V and J genes are TRBV14 and TRBJ2-1, with 7 bases that match TRBD1. The ends lost 1 base at V and 10 bases at J; junction bases unmatched: 4. In germline, CDR1 is SGHDN, CDR2 FVKESK. This CDR3 contains 13 residues.

V and J are TRBV9 and TRBJ2-7; TRBD2 matches at 13 bases. Germline CDR1 and CDR2: SGDLS and YYNGEE. The CDR3 extends over 15 amino acids. Unmatched junction bases numbered 2, after V lost 0 bases and J lost 5 bases. For the CDR3, the DNA is TGTGCCAGCAGCGTAGAAGGACTAGCGGGAGACGAGCAGTACTTC. Translating gives CASSVEGLAGDEQYF.

The chain links TRBV25-1 to TRBJ1-2; unclear D gene. The V end lost 5 bases, the J end lost 0 bases, and 13 bases lay between the germline ends. The CDR3 extends over 15 amino acids. Germline V lookup: CDR1 MGHDK, CDR2 SYGVNS. This chain's CDR3 is CASSRSGRANYGYTF. The CDR3, as DNA: TGTGCCAGCAGTAGATCAGGAAGAGCTAACTATGGCTACACCTTC.

The V call is TRBV29-1, the J call TRBJ2-1, with 10 bases that match TRBD2. J was trimmed by 5 bases and V by 7 bases; bases with no gene match: 5. Germline-derived CDR1 and CDR2 are SQVTM and ANQGSEA. This CDR3 has 13 amino acids. CDR3 sequence: CSASGRADNEQFF. The DNA for the CDR3 is TGCAGCGCAAGCGGGAGGGCGGACAATGAGCAGTTCTTC.

This sequence joins TRBV15 and TRBJ2-2; 9 bases match TRBD2. CDR3 length: 16 residues. With V trimmed by 5 bases and J by 4 bases, 8 bases remained unmatched. The germline V gene encodes CDR1 LNHNV and CDR2 YYDKDF (reference sequence). CDR3 bases: TGTGCCACCAGCTTAGGGACTAGCATCATCACCGGGGAGCTGTTTTTT. It translates to CATSLGTSIITGELFF.